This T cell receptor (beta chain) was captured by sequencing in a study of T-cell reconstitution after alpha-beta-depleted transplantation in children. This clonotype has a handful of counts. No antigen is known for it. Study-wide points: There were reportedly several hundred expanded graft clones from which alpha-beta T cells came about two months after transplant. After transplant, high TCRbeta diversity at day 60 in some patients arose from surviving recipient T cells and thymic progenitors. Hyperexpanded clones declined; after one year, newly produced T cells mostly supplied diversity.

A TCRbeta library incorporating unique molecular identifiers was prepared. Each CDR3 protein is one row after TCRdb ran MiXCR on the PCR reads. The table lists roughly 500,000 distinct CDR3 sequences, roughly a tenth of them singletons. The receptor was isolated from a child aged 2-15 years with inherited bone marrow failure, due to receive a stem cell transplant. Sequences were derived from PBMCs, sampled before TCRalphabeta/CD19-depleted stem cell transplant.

CDR3 sequence reads: CALAGGALGLAGGNEQFF. CDR3 DNA sequence: TGTGCTCTGGCGGGGGGGGCACTAGGACTAGCGGGAGGGAATGAGCAGTTCTTC. The V and J genes are TRBV30 and TRBJ2-1, with TRBD2 identical over 15 bases. Germline CDR1 and CDR2: GTSNPN and SVGIG (reference sequence). This CDR3 region has 18 residues.